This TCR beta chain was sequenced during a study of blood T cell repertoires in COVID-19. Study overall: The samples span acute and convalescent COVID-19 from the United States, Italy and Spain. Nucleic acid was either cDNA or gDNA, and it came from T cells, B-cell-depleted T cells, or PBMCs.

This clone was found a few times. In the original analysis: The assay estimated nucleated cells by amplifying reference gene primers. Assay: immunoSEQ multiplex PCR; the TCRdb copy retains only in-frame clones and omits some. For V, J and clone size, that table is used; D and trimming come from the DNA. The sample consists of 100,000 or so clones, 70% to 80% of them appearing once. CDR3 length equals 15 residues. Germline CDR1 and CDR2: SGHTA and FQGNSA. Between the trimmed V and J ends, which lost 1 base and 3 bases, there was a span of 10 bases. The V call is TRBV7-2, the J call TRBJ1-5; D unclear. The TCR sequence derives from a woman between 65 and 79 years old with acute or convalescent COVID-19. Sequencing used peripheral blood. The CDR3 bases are TGTGCCAGCAGCTTAGACCATTGGGCCAATCAGCCCCAGCATTTT. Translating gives CASSLDHWANQPQHF.